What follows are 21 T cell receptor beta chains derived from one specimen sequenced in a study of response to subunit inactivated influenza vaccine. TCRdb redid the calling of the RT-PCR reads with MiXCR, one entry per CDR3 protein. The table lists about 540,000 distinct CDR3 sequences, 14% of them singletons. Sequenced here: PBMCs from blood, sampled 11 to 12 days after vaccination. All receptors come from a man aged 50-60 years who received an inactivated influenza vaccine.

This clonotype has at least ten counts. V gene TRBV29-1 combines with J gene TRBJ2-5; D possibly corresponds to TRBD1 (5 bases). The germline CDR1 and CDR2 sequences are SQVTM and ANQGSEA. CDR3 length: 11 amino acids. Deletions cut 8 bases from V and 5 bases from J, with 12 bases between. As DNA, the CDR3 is TGCAGCTCAGGGCCATTGGAGACCCAGTACTTC. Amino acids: CSSGPLETQYF.

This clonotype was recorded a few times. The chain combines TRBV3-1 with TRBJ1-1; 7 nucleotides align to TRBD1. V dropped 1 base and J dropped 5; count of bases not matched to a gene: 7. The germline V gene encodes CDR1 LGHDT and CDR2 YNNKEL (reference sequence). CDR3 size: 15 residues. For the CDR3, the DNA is TGTGCCAGCAGCCAAGTGGAGACAGGGTGGACTGAAGCTTTCTTT. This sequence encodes CASSQVETGWTEAFF. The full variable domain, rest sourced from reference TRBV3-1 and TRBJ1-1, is DTAVSQTPKYLVTQMGNDKSIKCEQNLGHDTMYWYKQDSKKFLKIMFSYNNKELIINETVPNRFSPKSPDKAHLNLHINSLELGDSAVYFCASSQVETGWTEAFFGQGTRLTVV.

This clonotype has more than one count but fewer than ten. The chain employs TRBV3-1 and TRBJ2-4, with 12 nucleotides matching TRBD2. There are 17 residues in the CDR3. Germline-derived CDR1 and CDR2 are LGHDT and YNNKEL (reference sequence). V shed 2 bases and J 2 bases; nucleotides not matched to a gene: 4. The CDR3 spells CASSQLAGGPSKNIQYF. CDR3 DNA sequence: TGTGCCAGCAGCCAACTAGCGGGGGGGCCCTCCAAAAACATTCAGTACTTC.

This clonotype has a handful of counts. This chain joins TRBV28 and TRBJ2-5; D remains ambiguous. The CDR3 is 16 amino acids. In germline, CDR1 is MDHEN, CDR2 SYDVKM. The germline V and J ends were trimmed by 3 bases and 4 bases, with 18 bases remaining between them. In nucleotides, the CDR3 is TGTGCCAGCAGTTTCGGCTCTCGGGTTTTGGGAGAGACCCAGTACTTC. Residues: CASSFGSRVLGETQYF.

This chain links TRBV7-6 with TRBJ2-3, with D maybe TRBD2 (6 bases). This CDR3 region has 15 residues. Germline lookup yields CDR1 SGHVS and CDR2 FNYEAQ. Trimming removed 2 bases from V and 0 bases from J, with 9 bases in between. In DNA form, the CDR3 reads TGTGCCAGCAGCTTACGGACTACTAGCACAGATACGCAGTATTTT. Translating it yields CASSLRTTSTDTQYF. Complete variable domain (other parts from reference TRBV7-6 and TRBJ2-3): GAGVSQSPRYKVTKRGQDVALRCDPISGHVSLYWYRQALGQGPEFLTYFNYEAQQDKSGLPNDRFSAERPEGSISTLTIQRTEQRDSAMYRCASSLRTTSTDTQYFGPGTRLTVL.

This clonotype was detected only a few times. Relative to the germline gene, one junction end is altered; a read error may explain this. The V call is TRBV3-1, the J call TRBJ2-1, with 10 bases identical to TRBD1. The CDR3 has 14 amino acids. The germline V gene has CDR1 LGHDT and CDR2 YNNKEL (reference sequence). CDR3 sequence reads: CASRGTGAYSEQFF. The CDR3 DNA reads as TGTGCCAGCAGAGGGACAGGGGCGTACAGTGAGCAGTTCTTC.

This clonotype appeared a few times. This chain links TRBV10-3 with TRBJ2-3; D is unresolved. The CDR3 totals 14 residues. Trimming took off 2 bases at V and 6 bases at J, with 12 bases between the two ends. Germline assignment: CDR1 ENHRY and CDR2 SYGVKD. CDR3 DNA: TGTGCCATCAGTGAGGAGGATTTCGCCGATACGCAGTATTTT. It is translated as CAISEEDFADTQYF.

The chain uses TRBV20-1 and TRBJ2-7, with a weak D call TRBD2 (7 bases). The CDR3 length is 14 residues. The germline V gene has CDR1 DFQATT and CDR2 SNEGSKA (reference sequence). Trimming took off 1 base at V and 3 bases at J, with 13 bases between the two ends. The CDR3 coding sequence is TGCAGTGCTAGAGGGGGAGGGGGTAACTACGAGCAGTACTTC. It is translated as CSARGGGGNYEQYF.

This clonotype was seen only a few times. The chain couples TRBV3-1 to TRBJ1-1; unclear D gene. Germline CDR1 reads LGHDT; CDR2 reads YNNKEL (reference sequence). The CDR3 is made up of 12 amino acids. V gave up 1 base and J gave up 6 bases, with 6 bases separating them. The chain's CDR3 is CASSQVEAEAFF. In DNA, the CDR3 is TGTGCCAGCAGCCAAGTAGAGGCTGAAGCTTTCTTT.

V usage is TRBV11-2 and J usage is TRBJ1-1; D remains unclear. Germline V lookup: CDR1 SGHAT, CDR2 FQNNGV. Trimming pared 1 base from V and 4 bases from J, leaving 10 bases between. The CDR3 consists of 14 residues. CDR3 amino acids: CASSLVRVGTEAFF. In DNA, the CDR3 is TGTGCCAGCAGCTTAGTACGGGTAGGCACTGAAGCTTTCTTT.

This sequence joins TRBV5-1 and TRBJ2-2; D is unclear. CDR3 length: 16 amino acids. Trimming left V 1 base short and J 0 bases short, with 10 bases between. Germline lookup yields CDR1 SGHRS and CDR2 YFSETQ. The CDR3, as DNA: TGCGCCAGCAGCTTGTATGGTCGGGCGAACACCGGGGAGCTGTTTTTT. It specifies CASSLYGRANTGELFF.

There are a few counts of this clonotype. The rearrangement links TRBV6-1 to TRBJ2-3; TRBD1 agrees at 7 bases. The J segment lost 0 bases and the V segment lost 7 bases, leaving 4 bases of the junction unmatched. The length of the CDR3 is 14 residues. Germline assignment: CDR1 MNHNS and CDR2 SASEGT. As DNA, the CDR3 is TGTGCCAGCACACGACAGGGTAGCACAGATACGCAGTATTTT. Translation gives CASTRQGSTDTQYF.

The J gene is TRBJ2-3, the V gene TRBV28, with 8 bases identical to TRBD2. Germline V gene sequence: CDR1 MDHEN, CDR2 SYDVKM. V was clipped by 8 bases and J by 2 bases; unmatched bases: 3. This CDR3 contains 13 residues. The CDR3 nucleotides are TGTGCCAGCCAGCGGGGGAACACAGATACGCAGTATTTT. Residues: CASQRGNTDTQYF.

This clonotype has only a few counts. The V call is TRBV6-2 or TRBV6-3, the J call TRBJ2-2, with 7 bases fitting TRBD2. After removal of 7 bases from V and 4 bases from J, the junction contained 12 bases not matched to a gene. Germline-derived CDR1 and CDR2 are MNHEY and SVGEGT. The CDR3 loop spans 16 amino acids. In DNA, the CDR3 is TGTGCCAGCACTCTCCCGGGAGGACGGTCCACCGGGGAGCTGTTTTTT. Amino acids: CASTLPGGRSTGELFF.

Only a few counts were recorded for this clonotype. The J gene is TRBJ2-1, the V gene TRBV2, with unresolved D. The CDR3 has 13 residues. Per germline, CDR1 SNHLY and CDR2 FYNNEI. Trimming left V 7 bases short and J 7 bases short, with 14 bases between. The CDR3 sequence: CASTPHVGNEQFF. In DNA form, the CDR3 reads TGTGCCAGCACTCCCCATGTGGGGAATGAGCAGTTCTTC.

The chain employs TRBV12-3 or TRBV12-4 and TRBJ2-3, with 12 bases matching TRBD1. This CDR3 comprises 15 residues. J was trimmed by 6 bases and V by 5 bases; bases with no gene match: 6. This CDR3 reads CASSPGTGGMDTQYF. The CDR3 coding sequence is TGTGCCAGCAGTCCCGGGACAGGGGGCATGGATACGCAGTATTTT.

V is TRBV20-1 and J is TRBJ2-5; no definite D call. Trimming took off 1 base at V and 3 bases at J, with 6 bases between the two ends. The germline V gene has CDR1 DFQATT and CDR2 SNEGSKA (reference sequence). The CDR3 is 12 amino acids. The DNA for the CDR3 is TGCAGTGCTAGAGGTGGGAAAGAGACCCAGTACTTC. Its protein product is CSARGGKETQYF.

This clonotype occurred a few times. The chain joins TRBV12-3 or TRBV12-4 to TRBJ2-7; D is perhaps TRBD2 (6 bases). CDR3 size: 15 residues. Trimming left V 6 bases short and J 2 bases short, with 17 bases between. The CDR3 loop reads CASSPGLTLTYEQYF. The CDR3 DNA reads TGTGCCAGCAGCCCTGGACTAACACTTACCTACGAGCAGTACTTC.

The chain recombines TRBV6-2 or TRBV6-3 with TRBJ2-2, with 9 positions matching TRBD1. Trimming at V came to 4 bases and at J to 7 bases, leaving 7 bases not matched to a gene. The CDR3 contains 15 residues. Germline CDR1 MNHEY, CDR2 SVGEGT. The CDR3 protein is CASSSGTGSGGELFF. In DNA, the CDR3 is TGTGCCAGCAGTTCCGGGACAGGGTCGGGCGGGGAGCTGTTTTTT.

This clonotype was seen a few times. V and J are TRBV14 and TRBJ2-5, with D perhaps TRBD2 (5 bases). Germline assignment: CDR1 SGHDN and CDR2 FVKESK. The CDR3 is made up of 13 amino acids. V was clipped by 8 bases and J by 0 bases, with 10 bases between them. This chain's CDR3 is CASRGLYQETQYF. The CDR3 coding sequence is TGTGCCAGCCGCGGACTGTACCAAGAGACCCAGTACTTC.

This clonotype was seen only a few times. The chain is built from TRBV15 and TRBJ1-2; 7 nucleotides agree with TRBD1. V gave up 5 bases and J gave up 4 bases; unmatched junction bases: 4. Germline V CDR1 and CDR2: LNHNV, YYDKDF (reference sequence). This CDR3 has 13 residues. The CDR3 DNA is TGTGCCACCAGCTCCGACAGGGTCTATGGCTACACCTTC. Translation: CATSSDRVYGYTF.